Shown below are 31 T cell receptor beta chains from a single sample sequenced in a study of brain T cells in children with intractable seizures. Sequencing was performed with immunoSEQ multiplex PCR; in TCRdb, only in-frame clones are kept and a portion is missing. The sample shows fewer than 85,000 clones, about 92% of them seen only once. This material consisted of peripheral blood, taken at surgery. These receptors all stem from a boy in the first two years of life with tuberous sclerosis and intractable seizures.

This clone was recorded only once. The chain links TRBV19 to TRBJ2-7; 8 positions agree with TRBD2. V was clipped by 8 bases and J by 7 bases; unmatched bases: 16. Per the germline V gene, CDR1 is LNHDA and CDR2 is SQIVND (reference sequence). The CDR3 contains 15 residues. CDR3 loop: CASQRSGGVPGEQYF. The CDR3 nucleotides are TGTGCCAGTCAACGCAGCGGGGGAGTGCCAGGGGAGCAGTACTTC.

V is TRBV29-1 and J is TRBJ2-1, with D maybe TRBD2 (5 bases). V was cut by 4 bases and J by 9 bases, with 19 bases left in between. Germline V gene lookup returns CDR1 SQVTM and CDR2 ANQGSEA. The CDR3 extends over 14 amino acids. CDR3 sequence reads: CSVVPGKKIGEQFF. CDR3 nucleotides: TGCAGCGTTGTCCCGGGAAAAAAGATCGGTGAGCAGTTCTTC.

This sequence joins TRBV28 and TRBJ2-3; perhaps TRBD1 as D (6 bases). V lost 10 bases and J 4 bases, leaving 15 bases between the germline ends. This CDR3 is 13 amino acids long. Germline CDR1 is MDHEN and CDR2 is SYDVKM. The CDR3 DNA follows: TGTGCCATCTCCGCTTGGGGGCCAGATACGCAGTATTTT. This sequence encodes CAISAWGPDTQYF.

The CDR3 loop reads CASSPAGARTFYGYTF. The CDR3 DNA is TGTGCCAGCTCACCCGCGGGTGCCAGGACCTTCTATGGCTACACCTTC. The chain combines TRBV18 with TRBJ1-2; the D is unclear. CDR1 is KGHSH and CDR2 is LQKENI in the germline V gene. Trimming cost V 3 bases and J 4 bases, with 18 bases left between them. The CDR3 loop spans 16 amino acids.

The rearrangement links TRBV6-5 to TRBJ1-5, with a weak D call TRBD1 (5 bases). The length of the CDR3 is 13 residues. The V end lost 7 bases, the J end lost 7 bases, and 14 bases lay between the germline ends. Germline-derived CDR1 and CDR2 are MNHEY and SVGAGI. The CDR3 DNA is TGTGCCAGCACCGGACAAATCTCCCAGCCCCAGCATTTT. It encodes CASTGQISQPQHF.

V and J are TRBV6-5 and TRBJ1-1, with TRBD1 matching over 9 bases. With V trimmed by 2 bases and J by 7 bases, 2 bases remained unmatched. The CDR3 loop spans 13 amino acids. Germline V gives CDR1 MNHEY, CDR2 SVGAGI. CDR3 DNA sequence: TGTGCCAGCAGTTACGACAGGGGGGTTGAAGCTTTCTTT. It is translated as CASSYDRGVEAFF.

The rearrangement joins TRBV3-1 (or the pseudogene TRBV3-2) to TRBJ2-4; TRBD2 matches 8 bases. J gave up 0 bases and V 2 bases, and 9 bases lay outside the gene matches. The CDR3 totals 18 residues. CDR1 is LGHDT, CDR2 YNNKEL, per germline (reference sequence). The CDR3 reads CASSQTLAGSIAKNIQYF. DNA for the CDR3: TGTGCCAGCAGCCAAACGCTAGCGGGCTCTATAGCCAAAAACATTCAGTACTTC.

The V gene is TRBV10-3, the J gene TRBJ1-3; 7 bases line up with TRBD1. Germline trimming cut 7 bases from V and 3 bases from J; bases unmatched to any gene: 6. Germline CDR1 ENHRY, CDR2 SYGVKD. There are 14 residues in the CDR3. For the CDR3, the DNA is TGTGCCATCAACCTGCAGGGGGATGGAAACACCATATATTTT. It specifies CAINLQGDGNTIYF.

This chain links TRBV19 with TRBJ2-1; the D gene is possibly TRBD2 (5 bases). The CDR3 is made up of 14 amino acids. CDR1 and CDR2 from the germline V gene are LNHDA and SQIVND (reference sequence). Deletions cut 5 bases from V and 6 bases from J, with 14 bases between. CDR3 bases: TGTGCCAGTAGTCCCTGGACTGAAACCAATGAGCAGTTCTTC. Its translation: CASSPWTETNEQFF. Complete variable domain (other parts from reference TRBV19 and TRBJ2-1): DGGITQSPKYLFRKEGQNVTLSCEQNLNHDAMYWYRQDPGQGLRLIYYSQIVNDFQKGDIAEGYSVSREKKESFPLTVTSAQKNPTAFYLCASSPWTETNEQFFGPGTRLTVL.

This chain's CDR3 is CAWSVHLRTGSGNTIYF. The CDR3 nucleotides are TGTGCCTGGAGTGTACATCTTCGGACGGGCTCTGGAAACACCATATATTTT. The chain carries TRBV30 and TRBJ1-3; D is unresolved. This CDR3 comprises 17 residues. CDR1 and CDR2 (germline): GTSNPN, SVGIG (reference sequence). Trimming shortened V by 0 bases and J by 0 bases, and 15 bases separated the two germline ends. Full variable domain (remainder filled in from reference TRBV30 and TRBJ1-3): SQTIHQWPATLVQPVGSPLSLECTVEGTSNPNLYWYRQAAGRGLQLLFYSVGIGQISSEVPQNLSASRPQDRQFILSSKKLLLSDSGFYLCAWSVHLRTGSGNTIYFGEGSWLTVV.

The CDR3 sequence: CASSLPTSGIYTGELFF. The CDR3 DNA is TGCGCCAGCAGCCTCCCGACTAGCGGGATATACACCGGGGAGCTGTTTTTT. This sequence joins TRBV4-1 and TRBJ2-2; 11 nucleotides line up with TRBD2. Losses at the gene ends were 4 bases for V and 3 bases for J; bases not matched to a gene: 7. Germline CDR1 is MGHRA and CDR2 is YSYEKL. The CDR3 is 17 residues long.

The V and J genes are TRBV18 and TRBJ1-2; TRBD1 matches 7 bases. The germline gives CDR1 KGHSH, CDR2 LQKENI. CDR3 size: 13 residues. The J segment lost 7 bases and the V segment lost 5 bases, leaving 7 bases of the junction unmatched. The CDR3 spells CASSASGGFGYTF. CDR3 bases: TGTGCCAGCTCAGCCTCAGGGGGTTTTGGCTACACCTTC. The variable domain in full, completed from reference TRBV18 and TRBJ1-2, reads NAGVMQNPRHLVRRRGQEARLRCSPMKGHSHVYWYRQLPEEGLKFMVYLQKENIIDESGMPKERFSAEFPKEGPSILRIQQVVRGDSAAYFCASSASGGFGYTFGSGTRLTVV.

The CDR3 DNA follows: TGTGCCAGCAGTTCCCGACAGGGGGCGAACACCGGGGAGCTGTTTTTT. Translated, it gives CASSSRQGANTGELFF. The V and J genes are TRBV6-5 and TRBJ2-2, with 9 bases identical to TRBD1. Trimming took 4 bases from V and 0 from J; bases not matched to a gene: 3. This CDR3 contains 16 residues. Germline CDR1 MNHEY, CDR2 SVGAGI.

This clone was seen once. The V gene is TRBV12-5, the J gene TRBJ2-3, with D tentatively TRBD1 or TRBD2 (5 bases each). CDR1 and CDR2 (germline): LGHNT, FRNRAP. The CDR3 runs to 18 residues. The ends were cut back, 1 base at V and 0 bases at J, with 17 bases in the middle. CDR3 in DNA: TGTGCTAGTGGTTTGGCTCTAACGGGGCGGACTAGCACAGATACGCAGTATTTT. The encoded protein is CASGLALTGRTSTDTQYF.

The V call is TRBV24-1, the J call TRBJ2-1; D gene uncertain. The CDR3 length is 17 residues. Trimming cost V 1 base and J 0 bases, with 12 bases left between them. Germline V lookup: CDR1 KGHDR, CDR2 SFDVKD. CDR3 region: CATSDFLAYHSYNEQFF. The CDR3 DNA is TGTGCCACCAGTGATTTCTTGGCGTACCACTCCTACAATGAGCAGTTCTTC.

This chain joins TRBV7-9 and TRBJ2-7; 10 bases map to TRBD1. Trimming removed 8 bases from V and 3 bases from J; junction bases left unmatched: 7. The CDR3 sequence is 14 residues long. Germline V gives CDR1 SEHNR, CDR2 FQNEAQ (reference sequence). DNA for the CDR3: TGTGCCAGCGCGCCGGGACAGGGGTTCTACGAGCAGTACTTC. Protein sequence: CASAPGQGFYEQYF.

This clone is a singleton in its sample. The chain carries TRBV19 and TRBJ1-2; D may be TRBD1 (5 bases). Germline-derived CDR1 and CDR2 are LNHDA and SQIVND (reference sequence). The V and J ends lost 3 bases and 2 bases respectively, with 16 bases between them. This CDR3 contains 16 residues. The CDR3 loop reads CASSIRGATTNYGYTF. The CDR3 bases are TGTGCCAGTAGTATTAGAGGGGCCACGACCAACTATGGCTACACCTTC. Based on the CDR3 plus reference TRBV19 and TRBJ1-2, the full variable domain is DGGITQSPKYLFRKEGQNVTLSCEQNLNHDAMYWYRQDPGQGLRLIYYSQIVNDFQKGDIAEGYSVSREKKESFPLTVTSAQKNPTAFYLCASSIRGATTNYGYTFGSGTRLTVV.

The chain carries TRBV13 and TRBJ2-1; 10 positions match TRBD1. CDR3 length: 17 amino acids. Trimming cost V 5 bases and J 4 bases; bases outside gene matches: 11. The germline V gene encodes CDR1 PRHDT and CDR2 FYEKMQ (reference sequence). As DNA, the CDR3 is TGTGCCAGCAGCCCCAACCCCGGGACAGGGGAATACAATGAGCAGTTCTTC. Encoded protein: CASSPNPGTGEYNEQFF.

This chain joins TRBV4-1 and TRBJ2-2; possible D gene TRBD1, 6 bases. The V gene's germline CDR1 is MGHRA and CDR2 YSYEKL. Trimming removed 0 bases at V and 4 bases at J, with 12 bases between. The CDR3 extends over 16 amino acids. The CDR3 DNA reads as TGCGCCAGCAGCCAAGAAGACAGGTGGTCCACCGGGGAGCTGTTTTTT. Translated, it gives CASSQEDRWSTGELFF.

The chain combines TRBV7-9 with TRBJ1-5; no reliable D call. Trimming pared 5 bases from V and 3 bases from J, leaving 14 bases between. CDR1 is SEHNR, CDR2 FQNEAQ, per germline (reference sequence). This CDR3 is built from 15 residues. The CDR3 protein is CASSPVGGNNQPQHF. The CDR3 DNA reads TGTGCCAGCAGCCCGGTAGGAGGGAACAATCAGCCCCAGCATTTT.

CDR3 nucleotides: TGTGCCAGCAGCCCCCATCCGGGACAGGCCCTACGGGAGCAGTTCTTC. It yields the protein CASSPHPGQALREQFF. The chain combines TRBV7-3 with TRBJ2-1; 8 nucleotides match TRBD1. The CDR3 length is 16 residues. Germline V gives CDR1 SGHTA, CDR2 FQGTGA. V was pared by 5 bases and J by 10 bases, with 16 bases of the junction left unmatched. The full variable domain, with the rest looked up from reference TRBV7-3 and TRBJ2-1, is GAGVSQTPSNKVTEKGKYVELRCDPISGHTALYWYRQSLGQGPEFLIYFQGTGAADDSGLPNDRFFAVRPEGSVSTLKIQRTERGDSAVYLCASSPHPGQALREQFFGPGTRLTVL.

CDR3 DNA sequence: TGCGCCAGCAGCCAAGATCGACAGGGGGCGACTGAAGCTTTCTTT. This translates into CASSQDRQGATEAFF. The gene calls are TRBV4-1 and TRBJ1-1; TRBD1 matches at 10 bases. The germline CDR1 and CDR2 sequences are MGHRA and YSYEKL. V was pared by 0 bases and J by 5 bases, with 3 bases of the junction left unmatched. The CDR3 consists of 15 residues.

The chain recombines TRBV9 with TRBJ2-3; 11 bases are a match to TRBD2. V lost 4 bases, J lost 4 bases, and 8 bases stayed unmatched. The germline V gene has CDR1 SGDLS and CDR2 YYNGEE. The CDR3 is 16 amino acids. CDR3 amino acids: CASSISGGAGSDTQYF. CDR3 bases: TGTGCCAGCAGCATTAGCGGGGGGGCCGGTTCAGATACGCAGTATTTT.

This clone was counted a single time. The V and J genes are TRBV7-3 and TRBJ2-2; maybe TRBD2 (7 bases). Between the trimmed V and J ends, which lost 4 bases and 0 bases, there was a span of 15 bases. The CDR3 has 17 amino acids. Germline V gives CDR1 SGHTA, CDR2 FQGTGA. CDR3 nucleotide sequence: TGTGCCAGCAGCTCCCAAGGGGGGGTGACGAACACCGGGGAGCTGTTTTTT. Amino acids: CASSSQGGVTNTGELFF. Supplemented by reference TRBV7-3 and TRBJ2-2, the full variable domain reads GAGVSQTPSNKVTEKGKYVELRCDPISGHTALYWYRQSLGQGPEFLIYFQGTGAADDSGLPNDRFFAVRPEGSVSTLKIQRTERGDSAVYLCASSSQGGVTNTGELFFGEGSRLTVL.

This rearrangement joins TRBV15 to TRBJ2-7; tentative D call: TRBD1 (6 bases). In germline, CDR1 is LNHNV, CDR2 YYDKDF (reference sequence). CDR3 length: 17 amino acids. The V end lost 0 bases, the J end lost 0 bases, and 15 bases lay between the germline ends. Here the CDR3 reads CATSREVSGTYSYEQYF. The CDR3, as DNA: TGTGCCACCAGCAGAGAAGTGTCCGGGACATACTCCTACGAGCAGTACTTC. Full variable domain (remainder filled in from reference TRBV15 and TRBJ2-7): DAMVIQNPRYQVTQFGKPVTLSCSQTLNHNVMYWYQQKSSQAPKLLFHYYDKDFNNEADTPDNFQSRRPNTSFCFLDIRSPGLGDTAMYLCATSREVSGTYSYEQYFGPGTRLTVT.

This chain connects TRBV19 to TRBJ1-1, with 8 bases aligning to TRBD1. CDR1 and CDR2 from the germline V gene are LNHDA and SQIVND (reference sequence). Trimming took 5 bases from V and 4 from J; bases not matched to a gene: 9. The CDR3 is 15 residues long. The CDR3 bases are TGTGCCAGTAGTCCGGGGACAGGTGGGGCCACTGAAGCTTTCTTT. Translating it yields CASSPGTGGATEAFF. Full variable domain (missing parts from reference TRBV19 and TRBJ1-1): DGGITQSPKYLFRKEGQNVTLSCEQNLNHDAMYWYRQDPGQGLRLIYYSQIVNDFQKGDIAEGYSVSREKKESFPLTVTSAQKNPTAFYLCASSPGTGGATEAFFGQGTRLTVV.

The chain combines TRBV19 with TRBJ2-1; 8 bases agree with TRBD2. Germline CDR1 reads LNHDA; CDR2 reads SQIVND (reference sequence). Trimming took 5 bases from V and 7 from J; bases not matched to a gene: 7. The CDR3 runs to 14 residues. The CDR3 region is CASSGAGVVNEQFF. CDR3 sequence (DNA): TGTGCCAGTAGTGGAGCGGGAGTCGTGAATGAGCAGTTCTTC.

The chain combines TRBV19 with TRBJ2-7; maybe TRBD1 (6 bases). The CDR3 totals 15 residues. Trimming took off 6 bases at V and 1 base at J, with 16 bases between the two ends. Germline V gives CDR1 LNHDA, CDR2 SQIVND (reference sequence). CDR3 sequence: CASSRRGVYSYEQYF. The CDR3 coding sequence is TGTGCCAGTAGCCGCAGGGGAGTGTATTCCTACGAGCAGTACTTC.

The chain links TRBV2 to TRBJ2-3; no reliable D call. Deletions cut 4 bases from V and 4 bases from J, with 9 bases between. The CDR3 is 13 amino acids. Per the germline V gene, CDR1 is SNHLY and CDR2 is FYNNEI. This chain's CDR3 is CASSADLSDTQYF. Written as DNA, the CDR3 is TGTGCCAGCAGTGCAGATTTGTCAGATACGCAGTATTTT.

J is TRBJ2-7 and V is TRBV18, with no clear D. Germline V gene lookup returns CDR1 KGHSH and CDR2 LQKENI. The CDR3 loop spans 13 amino acids. Trimming left V 3 bases short and J 2 bases short, with 8 bases between. CDR3 in amino acids: CASSPGGPYEQYF. CDR3 in DNA: TGTGCCAGCTCACCGGGCGGACCCTACGAGCAGTACTTC.

Written as DNA, the CDR3 is TGCAGTGCCAGTCGGGGGCCCCAGCATTTT. This translates into CSASRGPQHF. The chain couples TRBV20-1 to TRBJ1-5; D not certain. Trimming took 6 bases from V and 9 from J, leaving 9 bases between them. Germline V gives CDR1 DFQATT, CDR2 SNEGSKA (reference sequence). The CDR3 totals 10 residues.